Here is one TCR beta chain with its context. The antigen is undetermined. The V end lost 4 bases, the J end lost 6 bases, and 13 bases lay between the germline ends. This CDR3 contains 14 residues. The germline V gene has CDR1 SGHTA and CDR2 FQGTGA. The data stem from a study of vaccination and CD4 T cells after COVID-19. Treatment here: roughly 11-day PBMC culture with coronavirus spike peptide pools or control peptides (ViraFEST assay). Cultured CD4+ T-cell DNA underwent Oncomine TCR Beta short-read sequencing. MiXCR was run by TCRdb on the PCR reads, yielding one entry per CDR3 protein. The sample records around 16,000 distinct CDR3 sequences, about 50% being singletons.

The sequenced sample consisted of CD4+ T cells from blood, cultured in vitro. This chain connects TRBV7-3 to TRBJ2-1; the D gene is possibly TRBD2 (5 bases). The origin of this receptor is a human donor who had recovered from COVID-19. The CDR3 bases are TGTGCCAGCAGCTCCCCGGGATCTATCAATGAGCAGTTCTTC. Translated, it gives CASSSPGSINEQFF.